This TCR beta chain was documented in a study of blood T cell repertoires in COVID-19. Across the study: Samples of COVID-19 (acute and convalescent) were obtained from the United States, Italy and Spain.

CDR1 is SQVTM and CDR2 is ANQGSEA in the germline V gene. The junction had 6 bases not matched to a gene; V was cut back by 5 bases and J by 3 bases. The CDR3 has 14 amino acids. This table comes from immunoSEQ multiplex PCR, and its TCRdb copy is limited to in-frame clones, with some not included. Among 130,000 to 150,000 clones listed, around 83% were seen once. This sequence joins TRBV29-1 and TRBJ2-1, with 8 nucleotides matching TRBD1. The sample was peripheral blood. The TCR sequence derives from a woman older than 75 with acute or convalescent COVID-19. Written as DNA, the CDR3 is TGCAGCGTTCCCGGACAGGGTCTCTACAATGAGCAGTTCTTC. Translation gives CSVPGQGLYNEQFF.